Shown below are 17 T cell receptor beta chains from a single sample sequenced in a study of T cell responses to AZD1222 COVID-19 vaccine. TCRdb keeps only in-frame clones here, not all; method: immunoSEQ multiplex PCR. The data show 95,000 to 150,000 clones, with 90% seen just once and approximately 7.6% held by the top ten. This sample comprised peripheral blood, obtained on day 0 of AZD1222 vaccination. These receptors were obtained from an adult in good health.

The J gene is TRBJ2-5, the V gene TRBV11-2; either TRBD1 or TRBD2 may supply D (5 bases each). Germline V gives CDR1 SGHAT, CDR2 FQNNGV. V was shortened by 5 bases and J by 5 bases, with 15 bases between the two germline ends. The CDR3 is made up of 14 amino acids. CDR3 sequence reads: CASSRDLSSETQYF. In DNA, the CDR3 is TGTGCCAGCAGCCGGGACCTCAGCAGTGAGACCCAGTACTTC.

This chain's CDR3 is CASSLQAGGLTDTQYF. The CDR3 DNA reads as TGTGCCAGCAGCTTACAAGCGGGAGGGTTGACAGATACGCAGTATTTT. This sequence joins TRBV7-2 and TRBJ2-3; 10 bases match TRBD2. Germline assignment: CDR1 SGHTA and CDR2 FQGNSA. V gave up 2 bases and J gave up 3 bases; unmatched junction bases: 5. CDR3 length equals 16 residues.

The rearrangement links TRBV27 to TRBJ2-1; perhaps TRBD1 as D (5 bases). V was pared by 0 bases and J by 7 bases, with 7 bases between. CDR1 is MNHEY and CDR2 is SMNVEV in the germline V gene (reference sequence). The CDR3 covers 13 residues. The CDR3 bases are TGTGCCAGCAGTTTATCCAGGGTAAATGAGCAGTTCTTC. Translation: CASSLSRVNEQFF.

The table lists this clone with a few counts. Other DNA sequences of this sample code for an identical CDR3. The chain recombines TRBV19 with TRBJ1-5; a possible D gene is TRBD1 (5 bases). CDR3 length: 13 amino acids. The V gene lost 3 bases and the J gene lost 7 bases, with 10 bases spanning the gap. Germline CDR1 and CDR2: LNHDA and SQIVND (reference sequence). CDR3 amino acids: CASSIEGSQPQHF. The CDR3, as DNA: TGTGCCAGTAGTATTGAGGGGAGCCAGCCCCAGCATTTT. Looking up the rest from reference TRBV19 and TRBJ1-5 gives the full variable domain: DGGITQSPKYLFRKEGQNVTLSCEQNLNHDAMYWYRQDPGQGLRLIYYSQIVNDFQKGDIAEGYSVSREKKESFPLTVTSAQKNPTAFYLCASSIEGSQPQHFGDGTRLSIL.

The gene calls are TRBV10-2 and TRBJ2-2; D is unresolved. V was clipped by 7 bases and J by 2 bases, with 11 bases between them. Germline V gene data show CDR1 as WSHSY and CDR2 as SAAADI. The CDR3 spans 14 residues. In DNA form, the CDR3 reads TGCGCCAGCACCGACTCACCCAACACCGGGGAGCTGTTTTTT. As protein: CASTDSPNTGELFF.

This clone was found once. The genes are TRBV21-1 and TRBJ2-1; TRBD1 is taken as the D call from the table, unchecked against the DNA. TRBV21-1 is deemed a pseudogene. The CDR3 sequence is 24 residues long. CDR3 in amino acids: CASSKKKGQGIFAPIVRSYNEQFF. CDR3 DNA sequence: TGTGCCAGCAGCAAAAAAAAGGGACAGGGAATTTTTGCCCCGATTGTCCGGTCGTACAATGAGCAGTTCTTC.

The CDR3 DNA is TGTGCCACCAGTGCAGGACAGGGGGCGCCTTCTGGGGCCAACGTCCTGACTTTC. Encoded protein: CATSAGQGAPSGANVLTF. The gene calls are TRBV24-1 and TRBJ2-6; the match to TRBD1 covers 11 bases. Germline-derived CDR1 and CDR2 are KGHDR and SFDVKD. Trimming at V came to 5 bases and at J to 1 base, leaving 6 bases not matched to a gene. The CDR3 runs 18 residues.

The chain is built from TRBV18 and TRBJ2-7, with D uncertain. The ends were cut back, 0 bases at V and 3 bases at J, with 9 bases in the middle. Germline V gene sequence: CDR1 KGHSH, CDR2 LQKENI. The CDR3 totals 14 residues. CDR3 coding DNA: TGTGCCAGCTCACCACCTTCCCTTATCTACGAGCAGTACTTC. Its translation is CASSPPSLIYEQYF.

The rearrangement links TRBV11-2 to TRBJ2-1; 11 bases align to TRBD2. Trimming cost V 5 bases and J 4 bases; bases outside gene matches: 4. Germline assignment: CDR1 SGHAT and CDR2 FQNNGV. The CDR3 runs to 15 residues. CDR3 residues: CASSRTSGRYNEQFF. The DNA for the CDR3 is TGTGCCAGCAGCCGGACTAGCGGGCGGTACAATGAGCAGTTCTTC.

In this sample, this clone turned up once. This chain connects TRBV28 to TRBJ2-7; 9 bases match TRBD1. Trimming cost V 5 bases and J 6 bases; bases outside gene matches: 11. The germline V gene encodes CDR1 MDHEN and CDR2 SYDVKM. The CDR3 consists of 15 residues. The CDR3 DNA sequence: TGTGCCAGCAGTCCCCCTGGGACAGGGATTGGCGAGCAGTACTTC. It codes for CASSPPGTGIGEQYF.

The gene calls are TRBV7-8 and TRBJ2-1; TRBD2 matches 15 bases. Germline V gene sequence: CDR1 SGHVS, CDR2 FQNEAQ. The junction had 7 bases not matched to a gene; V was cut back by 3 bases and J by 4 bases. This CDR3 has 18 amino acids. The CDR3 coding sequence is TGTGCCAGCAGCTTCGGGGGACTAGCGGGAGGAGGTTACAATGAGCAGTTCTTC. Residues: CASSFGGLAGGGYNEQFF.

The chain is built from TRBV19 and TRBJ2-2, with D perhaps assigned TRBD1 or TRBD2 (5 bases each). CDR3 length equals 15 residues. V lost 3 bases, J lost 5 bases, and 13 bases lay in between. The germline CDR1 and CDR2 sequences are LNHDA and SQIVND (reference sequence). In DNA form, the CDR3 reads TGTGCCAGTAGTATGGGACGAGTAGGGACCGGGGAGCTGTTTTTT. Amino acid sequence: CASSMGRVGTGELFF. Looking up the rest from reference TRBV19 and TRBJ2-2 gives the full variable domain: DGGITQSPKYLFRKEGQNVTLSCEQNLNHDAMYWYRQDPGQGLRLIYYSQIVNDFQKGDIAEGYSVSREKKESFPLTVTSAQKNPTAFYLCASSMGRVGTGELFFGEGSRLTVL.

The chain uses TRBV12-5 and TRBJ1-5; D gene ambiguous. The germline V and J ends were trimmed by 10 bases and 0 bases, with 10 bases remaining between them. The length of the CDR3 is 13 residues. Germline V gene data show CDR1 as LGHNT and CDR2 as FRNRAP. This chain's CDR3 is CATAMDSNQPQHF. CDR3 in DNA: TGTGCTACCGCCATGGATAGCAATCAGCCCCAGCATTTT.

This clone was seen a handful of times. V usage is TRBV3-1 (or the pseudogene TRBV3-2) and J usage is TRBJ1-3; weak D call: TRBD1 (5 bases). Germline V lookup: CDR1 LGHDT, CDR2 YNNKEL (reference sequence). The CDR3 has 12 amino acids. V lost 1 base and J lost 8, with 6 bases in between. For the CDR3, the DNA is TGTGCCAGCAGCCAAGTCAGGGACACCATATATTTT. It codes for CASSQVRDTIYF.

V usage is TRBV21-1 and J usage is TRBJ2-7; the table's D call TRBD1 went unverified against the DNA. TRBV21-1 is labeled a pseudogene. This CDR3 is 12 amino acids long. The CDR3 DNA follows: TGTGCCAGCAAAACAGGGGGTTACGAGCAGTACTTC. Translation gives CASKTGGYEQYF.

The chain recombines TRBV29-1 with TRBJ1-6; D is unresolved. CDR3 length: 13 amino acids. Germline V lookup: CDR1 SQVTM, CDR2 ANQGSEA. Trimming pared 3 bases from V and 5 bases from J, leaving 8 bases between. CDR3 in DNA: TGCAGCGTTGACACGCTGCATAATTCACCCCTCCACTTT. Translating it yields CSVDTLHNSPLHF. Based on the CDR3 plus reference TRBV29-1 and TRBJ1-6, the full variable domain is SAVISQKPSRDICQRGTSLTIQCQVDSQVTMMFWYRQQPGQSLTLIATANQGSEATYESGFVIDKFPISRPNLTFSTLTVSNMSPEDSSIYLCSVDTLHNSPLHFGNGTRLTVT.

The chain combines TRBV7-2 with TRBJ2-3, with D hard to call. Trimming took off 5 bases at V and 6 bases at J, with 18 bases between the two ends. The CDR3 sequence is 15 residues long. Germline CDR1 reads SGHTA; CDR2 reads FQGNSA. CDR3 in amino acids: CASSNYAETPDTQYF. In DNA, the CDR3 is TGTGCCAGCAGCAACTACGCCGAGACTCCCGATACGCAGTATTTT.